This T cell receptor beta chain emerged from a study of blood T cell repertoires in COVID-19. The overall study: PBMCs, B-cell-depleted T cells, or T cells were the source of the cDNA or gDNA that made up the material.

CDR3 length: 13 amino acids. The germline V and J ends were trimmed by 1 base and 5 bases, with 8 bases remaining between them. The germline gives CDR1 SGHTA, CDR2 FQGNSA. Using immunoSEQ multiplex PCR, the repertoire was profiled, and TCRdb retains in-frame clones only, with some absent. The sample contains over 75,000 clones, around 80% of which appear only once. The chain couples TRBV7-2 to TRBJ1-2; D ambiguous. The sequenced sample was peripheral blood. The receptor was isolated from a middle-aged man who had recovered from COVID-19. CDR3 DNA: TGTGCCAGCAGCTTAGGCGTTTGGTATGGCTACACCTTC. This sequence encodes CASSLGVWYGYTF.